The TCR beta chain described here comes from a study of T cell repertoires in cytomegalovirus infection. Points from the study as a whole: Predominance within the ex vivo response was attributable to HLA-C-restricted CMV-specific TCR beta clonotypes.

A note on this clonotype: Its antigen is undetermined.

Trimming took 6 bases from V and 6 from J, leaving 8 bases between them. Germline V gene data show CDR1 as MGHDK and CDR2 as SYGVNS. This CDR3 region has 11 residues. One entry per CDR3 protein results from TCRdb running MiXCR on the reads. The sample lists some 160,000 distinct CDR3 sequences, 17% occurring once. This chain uses TRBV25-1 with TRBJ1-2; D is ambiguous. Sequences were obtained from CD8+ T cells from PBMCs. This TCR was recovered from a human donor in good health (CMV status not recorded). Some clones in this sample may be carry-over from other donors' samples. CDR3 amino acids: CASRHTDGYTF. CDR3 coding DNA: TGTGCCAGCAGACACACAGATGGCTACACCTTC.